This T cell receptor (beta chain) was identified during a study of a mutant IDH1 vaccine in newly diagnosed glioma. On this clone itself: Its antigen is not identified.

Sample time point: week 35, safety follow-up. In the vaccine, a single dose held 300 ug of the mutant IDH1 20-mer peptide, along with topical imiquimod. Assay: immunoSEQ multiplex PCR; the TCRdb copy retains only in-frame clones and omits some. The sample records roughly 64,000 clones, roughly 71% being singletons. Per germline, CDR1 SGHTA and CDR2 FQGNSA. The length of the CDR3 is 15 residues. V lost 3 bases to trimming and J lost 0 bases, with 9 bases between them. The clonotype comes from a man in his forties or fifties with glioma. The specimen was PBMCs, collected from a glioma patient whose treatment included an IDH1 peptide vaccine. The gene calls are TRBV7-2 and TRBJ1-5, with a possible D match to TRBD1 (6 bases). CDR3 amino acids: CASSFRGHSNQPQHF. The CDR3 region has the DNA TGTGCCAGCAGCTTCAGGGGCCATAGCAATCAGCCCCAGCATTTT.